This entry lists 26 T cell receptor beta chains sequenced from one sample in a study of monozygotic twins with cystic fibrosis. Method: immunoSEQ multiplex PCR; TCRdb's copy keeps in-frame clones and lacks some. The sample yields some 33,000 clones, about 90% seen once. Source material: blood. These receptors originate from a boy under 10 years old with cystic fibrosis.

The CDR3 bases are TGTGCCAGCACCGAATCTACCACTGAAGCTTTCTTT. This translates into CASTESTTEAFF. The rearrangement joins TRBV2 to TRBJ1-1; no clear D gene. Trimming removed 7 bases at V and 4 bases at J, with 10 bases between. This CDR3 region has 12 residues. The germline CDR1 and CDR2 sequences are SNHLY and FYNNEI.

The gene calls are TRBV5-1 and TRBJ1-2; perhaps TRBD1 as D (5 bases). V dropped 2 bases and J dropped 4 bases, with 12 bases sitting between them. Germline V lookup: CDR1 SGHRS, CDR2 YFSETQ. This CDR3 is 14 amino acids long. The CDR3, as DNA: TGCGCCAGCAGCTTACCCGACAGCCCCTATGGCTACACCTTC. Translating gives CASSLPDSPYGYTF.

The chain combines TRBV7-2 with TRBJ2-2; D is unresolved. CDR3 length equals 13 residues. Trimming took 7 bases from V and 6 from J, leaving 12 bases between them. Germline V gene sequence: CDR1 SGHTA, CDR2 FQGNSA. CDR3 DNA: TGTGCCAGCACCCCTATGGATCCCGGGGAGCTGTTTTTT. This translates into CASTPMDPGELFF.

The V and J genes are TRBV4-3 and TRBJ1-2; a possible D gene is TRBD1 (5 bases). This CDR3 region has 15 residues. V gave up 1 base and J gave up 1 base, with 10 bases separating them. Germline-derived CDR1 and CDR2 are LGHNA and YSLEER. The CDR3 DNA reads TGCGCCAGCAGCCAAGGACAGAACAGTAACTATGGCTACACCTTC. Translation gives CASSQGQNSNYGYTF.

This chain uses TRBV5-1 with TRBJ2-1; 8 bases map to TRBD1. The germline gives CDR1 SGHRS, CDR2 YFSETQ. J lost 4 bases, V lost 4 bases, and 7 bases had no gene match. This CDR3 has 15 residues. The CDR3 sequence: CASSGGTGLYNEQFF. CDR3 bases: TGCGCCAGCAGCGGCGGGACAGGCCTTTACAATGAGCAGTTCTTC.

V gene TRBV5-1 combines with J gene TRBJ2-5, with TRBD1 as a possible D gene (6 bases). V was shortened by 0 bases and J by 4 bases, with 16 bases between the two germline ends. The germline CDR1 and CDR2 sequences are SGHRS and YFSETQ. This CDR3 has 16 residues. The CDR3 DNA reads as TGCGCCAGCAGCTTGGTTTCAGGGGCGCTAGGAGAGACCCAGTACTTC. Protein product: CASSLVSGALGETQYF.

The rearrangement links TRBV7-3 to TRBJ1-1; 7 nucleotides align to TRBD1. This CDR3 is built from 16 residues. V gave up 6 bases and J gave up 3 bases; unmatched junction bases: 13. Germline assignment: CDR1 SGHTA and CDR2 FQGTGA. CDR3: CASSLTGSGLHTEAFF. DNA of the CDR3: TGTGCCAGCAGTTTGACAGGGAGTGGCTTGCACACTGAAGCTTTCTTT.

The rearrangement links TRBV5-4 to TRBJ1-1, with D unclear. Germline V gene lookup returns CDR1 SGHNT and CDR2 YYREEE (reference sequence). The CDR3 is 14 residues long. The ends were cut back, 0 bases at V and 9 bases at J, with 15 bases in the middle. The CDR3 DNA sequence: TGTGCCAGCAGCTTGGAGGCAGCCACCTCCCAAGCTTTCTTT. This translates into CASSLEAATSQAFF. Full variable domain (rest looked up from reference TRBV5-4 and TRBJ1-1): ETGVTQSPTHLIKTRGQQVTLRCSSQSGHNTVSWYQQALGQGPQFIFQYYREEENGRGNFPPRFSGLQFPNYSSELNVNALELDDSALYLCASSLEAATSQAFFGQGTRLTVV.

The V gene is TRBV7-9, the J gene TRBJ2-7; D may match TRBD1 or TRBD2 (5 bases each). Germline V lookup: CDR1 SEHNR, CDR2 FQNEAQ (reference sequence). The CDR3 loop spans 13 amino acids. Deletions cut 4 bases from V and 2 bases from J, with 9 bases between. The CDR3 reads CASSSTAAYEQYF. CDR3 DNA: TGTGCCAGCAGCTCGACAGCGGCCTACGAGCAGTACTTC.

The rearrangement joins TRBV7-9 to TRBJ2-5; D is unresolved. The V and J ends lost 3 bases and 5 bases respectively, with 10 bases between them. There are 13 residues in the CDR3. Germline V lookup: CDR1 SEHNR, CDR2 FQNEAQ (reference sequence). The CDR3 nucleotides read TGTGCCAGCAGCTTTCCCCAGACGGAGACCCAGTACTTC. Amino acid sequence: CASSFPQTETQYF.

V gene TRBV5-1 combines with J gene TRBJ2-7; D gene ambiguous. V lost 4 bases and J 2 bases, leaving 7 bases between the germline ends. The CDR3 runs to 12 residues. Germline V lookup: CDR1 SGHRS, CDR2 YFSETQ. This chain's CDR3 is CASSRETYEQYF. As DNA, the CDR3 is TGCGCCAGCAGCAGGGAAACCTACGAGCAGTACTTC.

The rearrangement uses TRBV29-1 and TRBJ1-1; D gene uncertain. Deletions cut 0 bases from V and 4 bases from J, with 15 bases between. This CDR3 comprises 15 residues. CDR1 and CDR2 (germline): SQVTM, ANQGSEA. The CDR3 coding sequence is TGCAGCGTTGAAGATAGCCGGGAGGTCGGCACTGAAGCTTTCTTT. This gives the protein CSVEDSREVGTEAFF.

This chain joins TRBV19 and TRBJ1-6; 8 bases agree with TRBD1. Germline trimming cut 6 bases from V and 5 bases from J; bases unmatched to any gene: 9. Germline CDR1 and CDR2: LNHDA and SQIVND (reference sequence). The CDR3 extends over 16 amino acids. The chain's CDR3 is CASRNRPDRDNSPLHF. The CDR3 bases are TGTGCCAGTAGGAATAGACCGGACAGGGATAATTCACCCCTCCACTTT. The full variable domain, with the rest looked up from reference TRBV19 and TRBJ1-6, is DGGITQSPKYLFRKEGQNVTLSCEQNLNHDAMYWYRQDPGQGLRLIYYSQIVNDFQKGDIAEGYSVSREKKESFPLTVTSAQKNPTAFYLCASRNRPDRDNSPLHFGNGTRLTVT.

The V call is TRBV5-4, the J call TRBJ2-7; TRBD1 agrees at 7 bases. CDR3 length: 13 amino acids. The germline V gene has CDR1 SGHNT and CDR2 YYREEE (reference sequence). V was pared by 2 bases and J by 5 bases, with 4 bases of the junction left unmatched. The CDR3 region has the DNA TGTGCCAGCAGCTTCTACAGGGGAAACGAGCAGTACTTC. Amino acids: CASSFYRGNEQYF.

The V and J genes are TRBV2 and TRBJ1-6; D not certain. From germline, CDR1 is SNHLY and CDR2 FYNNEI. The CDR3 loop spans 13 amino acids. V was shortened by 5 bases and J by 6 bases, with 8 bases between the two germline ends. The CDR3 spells CASSYIGNSPLHF. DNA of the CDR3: TGTGCCAGCAGTTACATAGGTAATTCACCCCTCCACTTT.

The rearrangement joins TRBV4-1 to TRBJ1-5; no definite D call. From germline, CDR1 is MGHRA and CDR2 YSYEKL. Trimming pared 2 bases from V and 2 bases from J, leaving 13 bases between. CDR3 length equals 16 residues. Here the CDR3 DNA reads TGCGCCAGCAGCCAACTAACCGATGGCGGCAATCAGCCCCAGCATTTT. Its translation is CASSQLTDGGNQPQHF.

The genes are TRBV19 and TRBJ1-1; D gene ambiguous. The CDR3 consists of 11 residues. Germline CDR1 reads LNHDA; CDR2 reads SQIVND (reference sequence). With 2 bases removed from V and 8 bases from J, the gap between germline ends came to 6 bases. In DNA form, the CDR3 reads TGTGCCAGTAGTATAAGGCAGGAAGCTTTCTTT. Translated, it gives CASSIRQEAFF.

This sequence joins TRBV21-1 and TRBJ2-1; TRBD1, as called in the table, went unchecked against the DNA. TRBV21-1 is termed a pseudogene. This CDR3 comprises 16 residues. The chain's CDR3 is CASSKGPLAPYNEQFF. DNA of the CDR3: TGTGCCAGCAGCAAAGGTCCCTTGGCACCCTACAATGAGCAGTTCTTC.

CDR3 in amino acids: CASSQDGYWEQYF. DNA for the CDR3: TGCGCCAGCAGCCAAGATGGATACTGGGAGCAGTACTTC. J is TRBJ2-7 and V is TRBV4-1, with D unclear. Trimming pared 0 bases from V and 7 bases from J, leaving 10 bases between. In germline, CDR1 is MGHRA, CDR2 YSYEKL. The CDR3 consists of 13 residues.

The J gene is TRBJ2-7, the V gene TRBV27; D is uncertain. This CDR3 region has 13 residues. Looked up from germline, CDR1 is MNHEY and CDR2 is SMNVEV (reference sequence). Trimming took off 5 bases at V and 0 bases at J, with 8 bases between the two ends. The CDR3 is CASSGGPSYEQYF. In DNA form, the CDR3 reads TGTGCCAGCAGTGGCGGACCCTCCTACGAGCAGTACTTC.

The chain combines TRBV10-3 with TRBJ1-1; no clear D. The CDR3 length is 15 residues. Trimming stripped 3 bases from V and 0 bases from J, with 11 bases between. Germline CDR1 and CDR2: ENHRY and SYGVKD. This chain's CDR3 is CAISDSSFVNTEAFF. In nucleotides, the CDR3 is TGTGCCATCAGTGATAGTTCTTTTGTGAACACTGAAGCTTTCTTT.

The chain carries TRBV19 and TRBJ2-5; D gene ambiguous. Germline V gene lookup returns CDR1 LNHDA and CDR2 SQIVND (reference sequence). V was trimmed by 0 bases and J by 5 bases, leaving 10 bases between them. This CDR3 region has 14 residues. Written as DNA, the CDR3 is TGTGCCAGTAGTATAGATGGCAGTCAGGAGACCCAGTACTTC. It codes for CASSIDGSQETQYF.

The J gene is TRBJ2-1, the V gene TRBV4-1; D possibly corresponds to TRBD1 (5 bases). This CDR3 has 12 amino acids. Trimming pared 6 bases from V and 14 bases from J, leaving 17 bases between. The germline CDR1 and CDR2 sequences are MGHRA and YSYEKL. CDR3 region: CASSQGLGVEFF. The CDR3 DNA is TGCGCCAGCAGTCAGGGATTAGGAGTCGAGTTCTTC.

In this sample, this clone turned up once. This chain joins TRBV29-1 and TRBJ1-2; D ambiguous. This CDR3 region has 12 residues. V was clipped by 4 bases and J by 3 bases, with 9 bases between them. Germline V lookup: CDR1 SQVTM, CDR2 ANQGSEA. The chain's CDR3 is CSVGTGDYGYTF. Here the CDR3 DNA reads TGCAGCGTTGGGACTGGAGACTATGGCTACACCTTC. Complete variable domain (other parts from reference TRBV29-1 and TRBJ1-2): SAVISQKPSRDICQRGTSLTIQCQVDSQVTMMFWYRQQPGQSLTLIATANQGSEATYESGFVIDKFPISRPNLTFSTLTVSNMSPEDSSIYLCSVGTGDYGYTFGSGTRLTVV.

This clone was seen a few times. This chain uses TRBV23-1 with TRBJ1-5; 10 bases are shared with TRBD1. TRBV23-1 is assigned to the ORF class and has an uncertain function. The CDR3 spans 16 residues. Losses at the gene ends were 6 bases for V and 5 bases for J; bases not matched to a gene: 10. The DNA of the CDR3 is TGCGCCAGCAGCCATGACCGGGACAGGGGAGATCAGCCCCAGCATTTT. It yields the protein CASSHDRDRGDQPQHF.

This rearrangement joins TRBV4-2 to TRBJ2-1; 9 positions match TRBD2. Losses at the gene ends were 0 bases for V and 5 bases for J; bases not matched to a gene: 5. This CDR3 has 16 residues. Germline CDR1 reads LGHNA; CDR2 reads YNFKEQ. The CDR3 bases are TGTGCCAGCAGCCAAGATGGAGCGGGGGGCAACAATGAGCAGTTCTTC. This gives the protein CASSQDGAGGNNEQFF.